This T cell receptor (beta chain) stems from a study of Ad26.COV2.S vaccination and SARS-CoV-2 variants. Overall study context: Intramuscular Ad26.COV2.S doses were given once or twice, 56 days apart.

TCRdb's copy holds only in-frame clones and misses some; the assay was immunoSEQ multiplex PCR. Of fewer than 600,000 clones in the sample, approximately 90% are singletons; the top ten hold under 2%. Regarding treatment: around 19 received Ad26.COV2.S at low or high dose, single or two shots; several received placebo; per-sample allocation not given. Sampling was done on day 63 after the first vaccine or placebo injection. Sample: peripheral blood, taken in a trial of Ad26.COV2.S vaccine versus placebo. The receptor was derived from a person aged 18-60 years who received the Ad26.COV2.S COVID-19 vaccine or a placebo.

The CDR3: CASSLTQQGEAFF. CDR3 coding DNA: TGTGCCAGCAGCTTAACCCAACAGGGTGAAGCTTTCTTT. The rearrangement links TRBV7-3 to TRBJ1-1; D might be TRBD1 (6 bases). V was pared by 0 bases and J by 7 bases, with 9 bases between. Germline V gene lookup returns CDR1 SGHTA and CDR2 FQGTGA. CDR3 length: 13 residues.